The next 20 T cell receptor beta chains were all read from a single sample in a study of blood T cells in healthy people across ages. Primed by a sample-barcoded 5' primer and a J-beta primer mix, a second PCR proceeded for 7 to 11 cycles. TCRdb processed the 5' RACE reads anew with MiXCR; each CDR3 protein has one entry. Of hundreds of thousands of distinct CDR3 sequences detected, roughly 56% appear once; the ten largest clones hold more than 25%. Sequencing used blood. Source of these receptors: a man aged 35 to 55 in good health.

This chain connects TRBV7-9 to TRBJ2-1; 9 bases line up with TRBD2. V was clipped by 1 base and J by 15 bases; unmatched bases: 7. The CDR3 is 13 amino acids. CDR1 SEHNR and CDR2 FQNEAQ come from the germline V gene (reference sequence). This CDR3 reads CASSLEASGLAFF. The DNA of the CDR3 is TGTGCCAGCAGCTTAGAGGCCTCGGGACTAGCGTTCTTC.

V gene TRBV7-2 combines with J gene TRBJ2-7, with 13 positions matching TRBD2. The germline CDR1 and CDR2 sequences are SGHTA and FQGNSA. The CDR3 contains 18 residues. The V and J ends lost 2 bases and 4 bases, in that order; junction bases with no gene match: 11. The CDR3 spells CASSLRAVRGLAGYEQYF. In nucleotides, the CDR3 is TGTGCCAGCAGCTTAAGGGCCGTAAGGGGACTAGCGGGATACGAGCAGTACTTC.

This chain links TRBV20-1 with TRBJ2-3; D may be TRBD1 (5 bases). Per the germline V gene, CDR1 is DFQATT and CDR2 is SNEGSKA (reference sequence). The CDR3 runs 14 residues. V gave up 6 bases and J gave up 0 bases, with 13 bases separating them. CDR3 region: CSAKPAGSTDTQYF. The CDR3 DNA reads TGCAGTGCAAAGCCGGCAGGGAGCACAGATACGCAGTATTTT.

The rearrangement links TRBV20-1 to TRBJ1-1; TRBD1 agrees at 8 bases. Trimming at V came to 0 bases and at J to 0 bases, leaving 3 bases not matched to a gene. The CDR3 sequence is 15 residues long. The germline CDR1 and CDR2 sequences are DFQATT and SNEGSKA (reference sequence). The CDR3 protein is CSARDDRGLNTEAFF. As DNA, the CDR3 is TGCAGTGCTAGAGATGACAGGGGATTGAACACTGAAGCTTTCTTT.

CDR3 amino acids: CASSSGFKDTQYF. In nucleotides, the CDR3 is TGTGCCAGCAGTTCGGGTTTTAAGGATACGCAGTATTTT. The J gene is TRBJ2-3, the V gene TRBV27; D unclear. Germline CDR1 is MNHEY and CDR2 is SMNVEV (reference sequence). Trimming shortened V by 4 bases and J by 6 bases, and 11 bases separated the two germline ends. The length of the CDR3 is 13 residues.

The V gene is TRBV7-9, the J gene TRBJ1-1, with no clear D. The CDR3 is 18 residues long. Germline V CDR1 and CDR2: SEHNR, FQNEAQ (reference sequence). Trimming cost V 1 base and J 1 base, with 19 bases left between them. DNA for the CDR3: TGTGCCAGCAGCTTAGGGGTAGGTGCGGTGGGTCCGAACACTGAAGCTTTCTTT. Its protein is CASSLGVGAVGPNTEAFF.

The sample holds a few counts of this clonotype. The chain employs TRBV4-1 and TRBJ2-3; TRBD2 matches 10 bases. V gave up 4 bases and J gave up 5 bases; unmatched junction bases: 6. Germline CDR1 reads MGHRA; CDR2 reads YSYEKL. This CDR3 spans 15 amino acids. Here the CDR3 DNA reads TGCGCCAGCAGCCGGGCTAGCGGGGGTTTAGATACGCAGTATTTT. Protein: CASSRASGGLDTQYF.

This clonotype appeared a few times. The chain has TRBV20-1 and TRBJ1-2; weak D call: TRBD1 (5 bases). This CDR3 is 15 amino acids long. Per the germline V gene, CDR1 is DFQATT and CDR2 is SNEGSKA (reference sequence). Trimming stripped 3 bases from V and 0 bases from J, with 14 bases between. CDR3 protein: CSARGPTDPNYGYTF. The CDR3 DNA is TGCAGTGCTAGGGGGCCGACAGATCCTAACTATGGCTACACCTTC.

The gene calls are TRBV6-1 and TRBJ2-3; possibly TRBD2 for D (5 bases). The CDR3 runs 15 residues. CDR1 is MNHNS and CDR2 is SASEGT in the germline V gene. The V end lost 1 base, the J end lost 0 bases, and 8 bases lay between the germline ends. CDR3 loop: CASSEVRTSTDTQYF. The CDR3 coding sequence is TGTGCCAGCAGTGAAGTCCGGACTAGCACAGATACGCAGTATTTT.

The chain combines TRBV4-1 with TRBJ2-7; 7 nucleotides agree with TRBD1. J was trimmed by 3 bases and V by 1 base; bases with no gene match: 9. Germline values: CDR1 MGHRA, CDR2 YSYEKL. This CDR3 comprises 16 residues. CDR3 amino acids: CASSQVGTEVSYEQYF. The CDR3 nucleotides read TGCGCCAGCAGCCAAGTCGGGACAGAAGTGAGCTACGAGCAGTACTTC.

The chain joins TRBV5-1 to TRBJ2-1; 8 bases fit TRBD2. This CDR3 region has 13 residues. CDR1 is SGHRS and CDR2 is YFSETQ in the germline V gene. J lost 11 bases, V lost 4 bases, and 8 bases had no gene match. The CDR3 DNA follows: TGCGCCAGCAGCCCCGGACTAGCCGAGAAGCAGTTCTTC. As protein: CASSPGLAEKQFF.

This clonotype has just a few counts. The genes are TRBV7-9 and TRBJ2-1; perhaps D is TRBD1 or TRBD2 (5 bases each). V was cut by 5 bases and J by 7 bases, with 15 bases left in between. The germline V gene encodes CDR1 SEHNR and CDR2 FQNEAQ (reference sequence). This CDR3 has 14 residues. CDR3 sequence reads: CASSNRGARNEQFF. The CDR3 DNA reads as TGTGCCAGCAGCAACCGGGGCGCCAGGAATGAGCAGTTCTTC.

The V and J genes are TRBV6-4 and TRBJ2-3; 9 nucleotides agree with TRBD2. The CDR3 has 19 residues. After removal of 4 bases from V and 0 bases from J, the junction contained 14 bases not matched to a gene. From germline, CDR1 is MRHNA and CDR2 SNTAGT. The CDR3 bases are TGTGCCAGCAGTGCCCAACCAACGGGGCTAGCGGGGAGCACAGATACGCAGTATTTT. Its translation: CASSAQPTGLAGSTDTQYF.

V and J are TRBV12-3 or TRBV12-4 and TRBJ1-3; D call uncertain. With 6 bases removed from V and 0 bases from J, the gap between germline ends came to 9 bases. The CDR3 totals 14 residues. As DNA, the CDR3 is TGTGCCAGCAGCTTATCAAACTCTGGAAACACCATATATTTT. Translating it yields CASSLSNSGNTIYF.

This chain links TRBV10-3 with TRBJ2-1; 10 bases map to TRBD2. J lost 0 bases, V lost 8 bases, and 13 bases had no gene match. CDR1 is ENHRY and CDR2 is SYGVKD in the germline V gene. This CDR3 has 18 residues. The CDR3 coding sequence is TGTGCCATCGTGGCTAGCGGGAGTGAGCCACGCTCCTACAATGAGCAGTTCTTC. Amino acid sequence: CAIVASGSEPRSYNEQFF.

This clonotype was counted only a few times. The chain combines TRBV5-1 with TRBJ1-1; the match to TRBD1 covers 7 bases. CDR3 length: 15 residues. Germline V gives CDR1 SGHRS, CDR2 YFSETQ. Losses at the gene ends were 0 bases for V and 7 bases for J; bases not matched to a gene: 9. The CDR3 here is CASSLAGTDMDEAFF. CDR3 bases: TGCGCCAGCAGCTTGGCCGGGACAGATATGGATGAAGCTTTCTTT.

The chain recombines TRBV29-1 with TRBJ1-1; weak D call: TRBD1 (6 bases). V dropped 6 bases and J dropped 3 bases, with 20 bases sitting between them. Germline V gene sequence: CDR1 SQVTM, CDR2 ANQGSEA. This CDR3 comprises 15 residues. The DNA of the CDR3 is TGCAGCGTAGGCGAAGGAGGGACATACTACACTGAAGCTTTCTTT. Translating it yields CSVGEGGTYYTEAFF.

The CDR3 DNA follows: TGTGCCAGCAGCTTAGCCCGCGATGAACGGGATGAGCAGTTCTTC. It encodes CASSLARDERDEQFF. The chain couples TRBV11-2 to TRBJ2-1; D remains unclear. V lost 1 base to trimming and J lost 8 bases, with 15 bases between them. The CDR3 length is 15 residues. Germline values: CDR1 SGHAT, CDR2 FQNNGV.

This chain uses TRBV11-1 with TRBJ2-1, with TRBD2 as a possible D gene (6 bases). The assigned J gene may be wrong: the sequence end matches TRBJ2-7 better. From germline, CDR1 is SGHAT and CDR2 FQDESV (reference sequence). There are 13 residues in the CDR3. As DNA, the CDR3 is TGTGCCAGCAGCCCCCCCGGGGGTAATGAGCAGTACTTC. Translating it yields CASSPPGGNEQYF.

A few counts support this clonotype. This sequence joins TRBV3-1 and TRBJ1-2; D perhaps matches TRBD1 (5 bases). The ends were cut back, 10 bases at V and 3 bases at J, with 15 bases in the middle. The CDR3 runs 13 residues. The germline V gene has CDR1 LGHDT and CDR2 YNNKEL (reference sequence). CDR3 sequence: CANYYGADYGYTF. The DNA of the CDR3 is TGTGCCAACTACTATGGGGCGGACTATGGCTACACCTTC.